This paragraph covers one TCR beta chain sequence. Its antigen remains unidentified. CDR3 length: 15 residues. The ends were cut back, 5 bases at V and 0 bases at J, with 11 bases in the middle. Per the germline V gene, CDR1 is LGHNT and CDR2 is FRNRAP. The source of the sample is a study of T-cell memory formation after mild COVID-19. Overall study context: TCR clusters were largely donor specific.

Study-wide results and limits: Among CD4+ contracting clones, most were CM and EM, and CD8+ ones EMRA. Day 15 to 85 contractors were CD4/CD8 balanced; later expanders leaned CD4+.

MiXCR was run by TCRdb on the 5' RACE reads, yielding one entry per CDR3 protein. The data hold approximately 480,000 distinct CDR3 sequences, with about 20% observed a single time. The TCR comes from an adult woman who had mild COVID-19 (a few samples of this study predate the infection). Cell type and time point are not known. The chain has TRBV12-5 and TRBJ2-1, with D perhaps TRBD2 (5 bases). Sequencing was carried out using PBMCs or a T cell subset sorted from them (not recorded which). The CDR3 reads CASGLLGSSYNEQFF. The CDR3 coding sequence is TGTGCTAGTGGTCTACTAGGCAGCTCCTACAATGAGCAGTTCTTC.